One TCR beta chain is described in this entry. What it binds is not known. Time point denoted: newly diagnosed GD, antithyroid drugs for less than 3 months. PBMCs were the source of the RNA used for TCR sequencing. This specimen belongs to a study of regulatory T cells in long-lasting Graves disease. Study-wide points: The study examined only peripheral blood, not thyroid tissue.

According to the study, TCR beta libraries were built with iRepertoire HTBI primers and CDR3-region Arm-PCR. TCRdb ran MiXCR on the multiplex PCR reads and lists one entry per CDR3 protein. The sample includes some 250,000 distinct CDR3 sequences, roughly 18% of them seen just once. The data were also submitted as part of a second study, on T cells in Graves' hyperthyroidism and ophthalmopathy.

The receptor was isolated from a woman aged 30 to 39 with Graves disease. Sample: peripheral blood mononuclear cells (PBMCs), taken at new diagnosis, from a patient treated with antithyroid drugs.

The CDR3, as DNA: TGTGCCAGTAGTAAAACACAGGGGGCAGAGACCCAGTACTTC. Amino acid sequence: CASSKTQGAETQYF. The chain joins TRBV19 to TRBJ2-5; 9 nucleotides align to TRBD1. V shed 4 bases, J shed 4 bases, and the junction held 4 bases outside the gene matches. The CDR3 is made up of 14 amino acids. CDR1 is LNHDA, CDR2 SQIVND, per germline (reference sequence). The variable domain in full, completed from reference TRBV19 and TRBJ2-5, reads DGGITQSPKYLFRKEGQNVTLSCEQNLNHDAMYWYRQDPGQGLRLIYYSQIVNDFQKGDIAEGYSVSREKKESFPLTVTSAQKNPTAFYLCASSKTQGAETQYFGPGTRLLVL.